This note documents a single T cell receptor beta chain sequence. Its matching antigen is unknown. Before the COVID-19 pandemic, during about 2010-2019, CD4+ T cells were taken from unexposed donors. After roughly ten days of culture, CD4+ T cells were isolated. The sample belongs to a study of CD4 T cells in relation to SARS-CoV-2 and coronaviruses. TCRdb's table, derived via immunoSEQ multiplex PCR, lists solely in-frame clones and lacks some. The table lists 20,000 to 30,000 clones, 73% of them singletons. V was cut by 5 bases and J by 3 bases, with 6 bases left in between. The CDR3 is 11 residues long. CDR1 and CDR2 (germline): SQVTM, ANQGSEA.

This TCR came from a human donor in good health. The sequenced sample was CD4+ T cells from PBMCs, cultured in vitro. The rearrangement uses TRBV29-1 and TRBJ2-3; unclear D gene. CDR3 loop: CSVRLTDTQYF. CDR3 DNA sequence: TGCAGCGTTAGACTGACAGATACGCAGTATTTT.